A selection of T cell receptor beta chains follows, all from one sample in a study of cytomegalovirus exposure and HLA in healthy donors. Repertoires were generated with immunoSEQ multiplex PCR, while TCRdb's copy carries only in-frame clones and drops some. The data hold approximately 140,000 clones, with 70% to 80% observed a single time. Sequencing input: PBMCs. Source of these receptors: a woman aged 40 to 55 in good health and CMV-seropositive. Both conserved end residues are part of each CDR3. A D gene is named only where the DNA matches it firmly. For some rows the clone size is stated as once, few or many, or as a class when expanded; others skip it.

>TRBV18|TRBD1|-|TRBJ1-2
TGTGCCAGCTCACCGGACAGGGGACTTAACTATGGCTACACCTTC
CASSPDRGLNYGYTF
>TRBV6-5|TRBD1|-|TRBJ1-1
TGTGCCAGCAGTCGTGGACAGGGGGCTGAAGCTTTCTTT
CASSRGQGAEAFF
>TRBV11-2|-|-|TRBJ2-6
TGTGCCAGCAGCTTGGGGCTGACACGTAGGGCCAACGTCCTGACTTTC
CASSLGLTRRANVLTF
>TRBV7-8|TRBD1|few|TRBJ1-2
TGTGCCAGCAGCCCGACAGGGGAGATCTATGGCTACACCTTC
CASSPTGEIYGYTF
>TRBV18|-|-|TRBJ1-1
TGTGCCAGCTCCCCCGGCCCGGCGGTGAACACTGAAGCTTTCTTT
CASSPGPAVNTEAFF
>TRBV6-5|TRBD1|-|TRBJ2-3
TGTGCCAGCAGTTTCCGGGACAGGGGGTTTCCCCATACGCAGTATTTT
CASSFRDRGFPHTQYF
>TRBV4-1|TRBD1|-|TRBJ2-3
TGCGCCAGCAGCCCTCAGGACAGGGCAGGAGATACGCAGTATTTT
CASSPQDRAGDTQYF
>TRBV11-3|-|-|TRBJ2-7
TGTGCCAGCAGCTTAGACGGGACTTCGTCCTACGAGCAGTACTTC
CASSLDGTSSYEQYF
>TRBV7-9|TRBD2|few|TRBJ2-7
TGTGCCAGCAGCCCCGGGACTAGCGCCGAGCAGTACTTC
CASSPGTSAEQYF
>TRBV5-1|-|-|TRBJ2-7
TGCGCCAGCAGCTTGACAGACTCCTACGAGCAGTACTTC
CASSLTDSYEQYF
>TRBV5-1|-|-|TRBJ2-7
TGCGCCAGCAGCTTGGGGTCAGGGTCTTACGAGCAGTACTTC
CASSLGSGSYEQYF
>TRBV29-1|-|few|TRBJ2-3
TGCAGCGTTGCGGGGGGCGAGTCGGCAGATACGCAGTATTTT
CSVAGGESADTQYF
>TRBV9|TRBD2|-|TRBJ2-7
TGTGCCAGCAGCACCACCTTAGCGGGGACCTCCTACGAGCAGTACTTC
CASSTTLAGTSYEQYF